A single TCR beta chain is shown here with its context. These data originate in a study of T cell changes during pregnancy in multiple sclerosis. This table comes from immunoSEQ multiplex PCR, and its TCRdb copy is limited to in-frame clones, with some not included. The top ten clones hold about 0.49% of a sample with about 58,000 clones, 91% of them seen once. V was shortened by 4 bases and J by 0 bases, with 7 bases between the two germline ends. This CDR3 region has 14 residues. Looked up from germline, CDR1 is KGHSY and CDR2 is FQNENV. The sample here was CD4+ T cells from peripheral blood mononuclear cells, taken after pregnancy. The chain has TRBV16 and TRBJ1-3; no definite D call. The TCR was taken from a female donor in good health, enrolled as a control in a pregnancy study. The CDR3 DNA reads as TGTGCCAGCAGCCGTTCCAGCTCTGGAAACACCATATATTTT. Translating it yields CASSRSSSGNTIYF.